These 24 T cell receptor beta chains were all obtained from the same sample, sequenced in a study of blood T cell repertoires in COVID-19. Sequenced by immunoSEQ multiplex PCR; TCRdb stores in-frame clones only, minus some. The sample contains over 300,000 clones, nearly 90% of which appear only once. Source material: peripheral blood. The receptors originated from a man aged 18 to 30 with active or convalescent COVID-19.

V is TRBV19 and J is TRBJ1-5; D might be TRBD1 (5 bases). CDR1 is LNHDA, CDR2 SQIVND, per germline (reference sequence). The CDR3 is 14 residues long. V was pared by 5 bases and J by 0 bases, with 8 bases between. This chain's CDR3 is CASSRTPSNQPQHF. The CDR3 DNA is TGTGCCAGTAGTCGGACACCTAGCAATCAGCCCCAGCATTTT.

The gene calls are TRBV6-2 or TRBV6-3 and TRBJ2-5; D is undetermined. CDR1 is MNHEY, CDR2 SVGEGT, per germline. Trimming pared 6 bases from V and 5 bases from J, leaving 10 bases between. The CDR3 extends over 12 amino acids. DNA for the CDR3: TGTGCCAGCAGCAATACCAGGGAGACCCAGTACTTC. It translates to CASSNTRETQYF.

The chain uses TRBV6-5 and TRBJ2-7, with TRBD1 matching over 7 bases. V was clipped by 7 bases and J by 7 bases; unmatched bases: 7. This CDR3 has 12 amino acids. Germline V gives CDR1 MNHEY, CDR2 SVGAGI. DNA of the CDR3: TGTGCCAGCAATACAGGGGCTGTGGAGCAGTACTTC. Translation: CASNTGAVEQYF.

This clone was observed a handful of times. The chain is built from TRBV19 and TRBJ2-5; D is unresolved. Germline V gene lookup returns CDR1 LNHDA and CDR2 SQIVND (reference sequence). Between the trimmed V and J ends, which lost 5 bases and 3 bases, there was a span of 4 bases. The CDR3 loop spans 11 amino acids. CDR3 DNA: TGTGCCAGTAGTTTAAAAGAGACCCAGTACTTC. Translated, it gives CASSLKETQYF.

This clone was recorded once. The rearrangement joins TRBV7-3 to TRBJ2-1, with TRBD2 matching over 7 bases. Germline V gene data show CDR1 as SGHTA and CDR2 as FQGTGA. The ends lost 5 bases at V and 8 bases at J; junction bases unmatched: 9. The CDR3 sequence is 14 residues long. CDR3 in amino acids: CASSPGLADDEQFF. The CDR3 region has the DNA TGTGCCAGCAGCCCGGGGCTAGCGGACGATGAGCAGTTCTTC.

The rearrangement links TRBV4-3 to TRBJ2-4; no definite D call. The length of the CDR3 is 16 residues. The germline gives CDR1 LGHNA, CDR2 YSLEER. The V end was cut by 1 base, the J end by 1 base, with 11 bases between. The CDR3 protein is CASSQGPPQAKNIQYF. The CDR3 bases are TGCGCCAGCAGCCAAGGTCCCCCTCAGGCCAAAAACATTCAGTACTTC.

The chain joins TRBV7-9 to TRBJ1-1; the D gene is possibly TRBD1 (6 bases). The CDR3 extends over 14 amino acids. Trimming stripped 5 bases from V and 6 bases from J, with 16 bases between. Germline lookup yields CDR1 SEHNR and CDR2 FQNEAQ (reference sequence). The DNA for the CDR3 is TGTGCCAGCAGCCACTTGGGGGCCAGACCTGAAGCTTTCTTT. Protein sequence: CASSHLGARPEAFF.

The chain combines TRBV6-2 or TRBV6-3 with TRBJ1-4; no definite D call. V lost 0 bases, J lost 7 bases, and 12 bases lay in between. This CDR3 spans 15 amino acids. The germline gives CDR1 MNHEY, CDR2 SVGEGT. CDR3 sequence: CASSYSTNTAEKLFF. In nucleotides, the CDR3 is TGTGCCAGCAGTTACTCGACTAATACCGCTGAAAAACTGTTTTTT.

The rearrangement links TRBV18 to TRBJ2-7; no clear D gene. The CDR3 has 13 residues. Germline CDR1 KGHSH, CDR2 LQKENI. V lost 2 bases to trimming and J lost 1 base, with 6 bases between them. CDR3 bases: TGTGCCAGCTCACCAGGCAGGTCCTACGAGCAGTACTTC. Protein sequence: CASSPGRSYEQYF.

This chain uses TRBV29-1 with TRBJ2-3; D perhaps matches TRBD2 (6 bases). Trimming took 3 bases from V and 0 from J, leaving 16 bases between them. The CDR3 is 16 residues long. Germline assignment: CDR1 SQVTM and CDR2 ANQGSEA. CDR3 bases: TGCAGCGTTGAGGGCGTTCCGGGAGTCAGCACAGATACGCAGTATTTT. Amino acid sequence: CSVEGVPGVSTDTQYF.

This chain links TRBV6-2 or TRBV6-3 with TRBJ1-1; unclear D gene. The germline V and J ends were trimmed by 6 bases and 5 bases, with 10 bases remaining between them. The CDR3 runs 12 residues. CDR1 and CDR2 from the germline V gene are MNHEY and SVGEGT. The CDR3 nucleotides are TGTGCCAGCAGCCGAGCATTTACTGAAGCTTTCTTT. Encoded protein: CASSRAFTEAFF.

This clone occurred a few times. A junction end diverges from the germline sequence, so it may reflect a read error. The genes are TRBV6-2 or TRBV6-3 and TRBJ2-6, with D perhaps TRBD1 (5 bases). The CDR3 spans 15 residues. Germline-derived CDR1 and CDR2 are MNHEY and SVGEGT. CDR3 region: CASSYGDSGANVLTF. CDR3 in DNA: TGTGCCAGCAGTTACGGGGATTCTGGGGCCAACGTGCTGACTTTC.

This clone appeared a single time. CDR3 DNA sequence: TGTGCCAGCAGTTACCCCAGGACAGGGCTGAGCACTGAAGCTTTCTTT. Amino acid sequence: CASSYPRTGLSTEAFF. The chain joins TRBV6-2 or TRBV6-3 to TRBJ1-1, with 8 bases aligning to TRBD1. Germline CDR1 MNHEY, CDR2 SVGEGT. V lost 2 bases to trimming and J lost 4 bases; unmatched junction nucleotides: 9. The CDR3 has 16 residues.

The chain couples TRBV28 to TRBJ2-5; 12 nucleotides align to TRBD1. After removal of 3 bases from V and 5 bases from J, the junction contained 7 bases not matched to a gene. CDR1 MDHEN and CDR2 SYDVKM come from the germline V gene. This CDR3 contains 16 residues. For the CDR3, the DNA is TGTGCCAGCAGTTTTGGGGACAGGGGGCCCGGCGAGACCCAGTACTTC. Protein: CASSFGDRGPGETQYF.

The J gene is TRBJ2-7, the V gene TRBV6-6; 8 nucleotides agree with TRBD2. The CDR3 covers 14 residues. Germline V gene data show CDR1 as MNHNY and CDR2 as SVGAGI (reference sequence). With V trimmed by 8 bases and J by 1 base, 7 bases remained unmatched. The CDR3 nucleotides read TGTGCCAGCCTCGGGGGGGCTACATCCTACGAGCAGTACTTC. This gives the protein CASLGGATSYEQYF.

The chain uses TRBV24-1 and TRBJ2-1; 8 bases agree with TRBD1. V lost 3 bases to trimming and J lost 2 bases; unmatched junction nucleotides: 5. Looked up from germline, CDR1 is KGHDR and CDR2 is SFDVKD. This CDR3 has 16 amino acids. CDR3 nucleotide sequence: TGTGCCACCAGTGATGGGGACAGGAGCACCTACAATGAGCAGTTCTTC. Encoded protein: CATSDGDRSTYNEQFF.

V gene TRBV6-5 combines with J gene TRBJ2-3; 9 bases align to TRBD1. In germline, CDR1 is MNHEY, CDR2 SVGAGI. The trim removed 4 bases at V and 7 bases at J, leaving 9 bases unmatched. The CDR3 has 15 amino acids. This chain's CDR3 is CASSSGTGTFYTQYF. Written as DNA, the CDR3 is TGTGCCAGCAGTTCCGGGACAGGGACGTTTTATACGCAGTATTTT.

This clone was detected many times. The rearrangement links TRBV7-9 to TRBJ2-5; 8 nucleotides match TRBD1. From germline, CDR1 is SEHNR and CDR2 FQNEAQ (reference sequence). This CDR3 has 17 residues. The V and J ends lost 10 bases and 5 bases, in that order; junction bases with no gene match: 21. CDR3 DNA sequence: TGTGCCACCATATACAGGGGGTGGAGTGTCGGAAGTGAGACCCAGTACTTC. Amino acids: CATIYRGWSVGSETQYF.

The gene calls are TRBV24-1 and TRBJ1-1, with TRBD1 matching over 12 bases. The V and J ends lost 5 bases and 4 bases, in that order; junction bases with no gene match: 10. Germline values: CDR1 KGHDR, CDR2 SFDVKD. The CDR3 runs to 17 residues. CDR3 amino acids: CATSGPGQGARGTEAFF. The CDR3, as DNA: TGTGCCACCAGTGGCCCGGGACAGGGGGCCCGGGGCACTGAAGCTTTCTTT.

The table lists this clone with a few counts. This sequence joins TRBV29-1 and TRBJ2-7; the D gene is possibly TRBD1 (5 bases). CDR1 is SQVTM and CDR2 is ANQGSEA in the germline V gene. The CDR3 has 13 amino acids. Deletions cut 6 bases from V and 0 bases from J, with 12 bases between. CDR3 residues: CSVPWTHSYEQYF. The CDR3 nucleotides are TGCAGCGTCCCATGGACACACTCCTACGAGCAGTACTTC.

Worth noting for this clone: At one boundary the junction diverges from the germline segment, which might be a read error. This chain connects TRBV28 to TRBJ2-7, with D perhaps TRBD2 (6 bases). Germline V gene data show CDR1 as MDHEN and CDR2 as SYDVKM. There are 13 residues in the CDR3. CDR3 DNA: TGTGCCAGCAGCCCCACCGGGGCGGGACCCAGAACCTTC. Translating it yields CASSPTGAGPRTF.

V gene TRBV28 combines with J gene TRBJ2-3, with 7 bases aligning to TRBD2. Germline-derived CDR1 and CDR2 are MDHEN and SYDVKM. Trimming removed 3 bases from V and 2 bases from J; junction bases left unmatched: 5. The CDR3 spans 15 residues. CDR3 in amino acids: CASSFVGRNTDTQYF. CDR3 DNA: TGTGCCAGCAGTTTTGTCGGGAGGAACACAGATACGCAGTATTTT.

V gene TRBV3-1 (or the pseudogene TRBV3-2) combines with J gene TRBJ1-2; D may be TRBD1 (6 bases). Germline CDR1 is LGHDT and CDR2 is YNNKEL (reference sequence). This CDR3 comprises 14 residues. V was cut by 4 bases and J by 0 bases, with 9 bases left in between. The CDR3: CASSLQGANYGYTF. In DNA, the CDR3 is TGTGCCAGCAGCCTACAGGGAGCTAACTATGGCTACACCTTC.

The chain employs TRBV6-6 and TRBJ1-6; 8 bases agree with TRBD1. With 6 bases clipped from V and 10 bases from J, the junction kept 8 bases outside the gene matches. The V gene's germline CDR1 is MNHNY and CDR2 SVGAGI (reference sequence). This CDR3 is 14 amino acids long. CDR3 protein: CASSPGQGSSPLHF. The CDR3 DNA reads TGTGCCAGCAGCCCCGGACAGGGCTCCTCACCCCTCCACTTT.